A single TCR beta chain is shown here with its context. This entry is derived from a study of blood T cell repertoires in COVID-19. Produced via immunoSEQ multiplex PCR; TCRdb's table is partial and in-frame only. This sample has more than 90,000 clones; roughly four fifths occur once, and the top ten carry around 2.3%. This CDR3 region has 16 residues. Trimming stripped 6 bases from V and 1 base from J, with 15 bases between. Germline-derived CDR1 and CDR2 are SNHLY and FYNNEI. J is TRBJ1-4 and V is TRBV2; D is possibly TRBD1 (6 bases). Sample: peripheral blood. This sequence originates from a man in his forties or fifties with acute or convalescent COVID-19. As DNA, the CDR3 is TGTGCCAGCAGGGAAACCCAGGGGCGAACTAATGAAAAACTGTTTTTT. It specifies CASRETQGRTNEKLFF.